Below are 28 T cell receptor beta chains sequenced from a single sample in a study of blood T cell repertoires in COVID-19. Here immunoSEQ multiplex PCR was the method, and the copy in TCRdb shows in-frame clones only, minus some. In the table there are some 130,000 clones, about four fifths of which are singletons. The sequencing sample was made of PBMCs or T cells enriched from blood (not recorded which). These TCRs come from a middle-aged man with acute COVID-19.

V is TRBV9 and J is TRBJ1-4, with TRBD1 matching 9 bases. Trimming took 4 bases from V and 7 from J; bases not matched to a gene: 11. The V gene's germline CDR1 is SGDLS and CDR2 YYNGEE. The CDR3 totals 16 residues. CDR3 protein: CASSSRTGEGSEKLFF. The DNA of the CDR3 is TGTGCCAGCAGCAGCCGGACAGGGGAAGGGTCTGAAAAACTGTTTTTT.

This chain uses TRBV28 with TRBJ2-1, with TRBD1 matching 7 bases. Germline CDR1 is MDHEN and CDR2 is SYDVKM. CDR3 length: 17 residues. V dropped 5 bases and J dropped 0; count of bases not matched to a gene: 10. The CDR3 sequence: CASSHLLRQGSYNEQFF. The CDR3 DNA reads as TGTGCCAGCAGTCACCTCCTAAGACAGGGCTCCTACAATGAGCAGTTCTTC. Full variable domain (outside the CDR3, taken from reference TRBV28 and TRBJ2-1): DVKVTQSSRYLVKRTGEKVFLECVQDMDHENMFWYRQDPGLGLRLIYFSYDVKMKEKGDIPEGYSVSREKKERFSLILESASTNQTSMYLCASSHLLRQGSYNEQFFGPGTRLTVL.

This clone was recorded once. The chain combines TRBV19 with TRBJ2-7; 7 nucleotides agree with TRBD1. Trimming at V came to 6 bases and at J to 5 bases, leaving 10 bases not matched to a gene. The CDR3 length is 14 residues. Germline V CDR1 and CDR2: LNHDA, SQIVND (reference sequence). The CDR3 loop is CASSSRGQFDEQYF. The CDR3 DNA is TGTGCCAGTAGCTCAAGGGGACAGTTCGACGAGCAGTACTTC.

Here the CDR3 DNA reads TGTGCCAGCAGCTTAGGACTCGGGACTAGCGGGAGGGCCGATGAGCAGTTCTTC. It is translated as CASSLGLGTSGRADEQFF. V and J are TRBV11-3 and TRBJ2-1; 16 bases map to TRBD2. The CDR3 loop spans 18 amino acids. Germline CDR1 is SGHNT and CDR2 is YENEEA. The V and J ends lost 1 base and 8 bases, in that order; junction bases with no gene match: 8.

The chain employs TRBV12-3 or TRBV12-4 and TRBJ1-3; 7 positions match TRBD1. The CDR3 length is 13 residues. Trimming cost V 7 bases and J 8 bases; bases outside gene matches: 8. In nucleotides, the CDR3 is TGTGCCAGCACCTTCGACAGGGCATACACCATATATTTT. It encodes CASTFDRAYTIYF.

This clone was seen a few times. The chain joins TRBV24-1 to TRBJ1-2; D unresolved. CDR1 is KGHDR and CDR2 is SFDVKD in the germline V gene. The V end was cut by 6 bases, the J end by 4 bases, with 5 bases between. The length of the CDR3 is 11 residues. CDR3 nucleotides: TGTGCCACCAGTAACAGCTATGGCTACACCTTC. Amino acids: CATSNSYGYTF.

This chain links TRBV3-1 (or the pseudogene TRBV3-2) with TRBJ2-2; maybe TRBD2 (5 bases). This CDR3 is built from 16 residues. Trimming removed 3 bases from V and 7 bases from J, with 18 bases in between. Germline V gene data show CDR1 as LGHDT and CDR2 as YNNKEL (reference sequence). The CDR3 protein is CASSHLLGSGVGELFF. CDR3 bases: TGTGCCAGCAGCCATCTACTAGGATCCGGGGTCGGGGAGCTGTTTTTT.

The chain couples TRBV11-2 to TRBJ2-7; 8 nucleotides align to TRBD2. CDR1 and CDR2 (germline): SGHAT, FQNNGV. The CDR3 spans 14 residues. V shed 7 bases, J shed 6 bases, and the junction held 11 bases outside the gene matches. Written as DNA, the CDR3 is TGTGCCAGCACCCCGGGGGGGAGTTGGTCCGAGCAGTACTTC. This sequence encodes CASTPGGSWSEQYF.

The rearrangement uses TRBV10-2 and TRBJ1-4; D is possibly TRBD1 (5 bases). V shed 6 bases and J shed 7 bases, with 6 bases lying between them. CDR3 length: 11 amino acids. CDR1 WSHSY and CDR2 SAAADI come from the germline V gene. The CDR3 protein is CASRQGEKLFF. Here the CDR3 DNA reads TGCGCCAGCAGGCAGGGTGAAAAACTGTTTTTT.

V and J are TRBV19 and TRBJ2-7; D gene unclear. From germline, CDR1 is LNHDA and CDR2 SQIVND (reference sequence). V was cut by 0 bases and J by 2 bases, with 11 bases left in between. The CDR3 length is 15 residues. The CDR3 DNA is TGTGCCAGTAGTATAGATTTCAGCGAAACCTACGAGCAGTACTTC. Translation gives CASSIDFSETYEQYF.

The chain couples TRBV21-1 to TRBJ1-1; the tabulated D call, TRBD1, remains unverified against the DNA. TRBV21-1 is noted as a pseudogene. The CDR3 covers 16 residues. The CDR3 region has the DNA TGTGCCAGCAGCAAAGGCTACACAGGGAGGAACACTGAAGCTTTCTTT. It specifies CASSKGYTGRNTEAFF.

The gene calls are TRBV30 and TRBJ2-1; the match to TRBD2 covers 7 bases. The V gene end was trimmed by 2 bases and the J gene end by 8 bases; junction bases not matched to a gene: 12. This CDR3 spans 15 amino acids. The V gene's germline CDR1 is GTSNPN and CDR2 SVGIG (reference sequence). The CDR3 DNA is TGTGCCTGGAGTTTTTTGGCGGGAGAGGGCGATGAGCAGTTCTTC. As protein: CAWSFLAGEGDEQFF.

This clone occurred once. This chain joins TRBV24-1 and TRBJ2-1; no clear D. Germline V gene lookup returns CDR1 KGHDR and CDR2 SFDVKD. Trimming cost V 5 bases and J 9 bases, with 10 bases left between them. This CDR3 is built from 12 residues. CDR3 coding DNA: TGTGCCACCAGTGTGGCCTGGAGTGAGCAGTTCTTC. This sequence encodes CATSVAWSEQFF.

The genes are TRBV4-2 and TRBJ1-5; D is perhaps TRBD1 (5 bases). Trimming removed 0 bases at V and 6 bases at J, with 15 bases between. This CDR3 is 16 amino acids long. The germline V gene has CDR1 LGHNA and CDR2 YNFKEQ. Here the CDR3 reads CASSQDLGGSGQPQHF. The CDR3, as DNA: TGTGCCAGCAGCCAAGATCTGGGGGGGTCAGGTCAGCCCCAGCATTTT.

This clone was recorded only once. The V gene is TRBV7-2, the J gene TRBJ1-1; 8 bases align to TRBD1. Germline lookup yields CDR1 SGHTA and CDR2 FQGNSA. This CDR3 is built from 17 residues. V dropped 4 bases and J dropped 2; count of bases not matched to a gene: 12. CDR3 sequence: CASSSGTGAARNTEAFF. CDR3 nucleotides: TGTGCCAGCAGCTCCGGGACAGGAGCGGCTAGAAACACTGAAGCTTTCTTT.

The chain employs TRBV11-2 and TRBJ1-2, with TRBD1 as a possible D gene (6 bases). The V end was cut by 1 base, the J end by 3 bases, with 15 bases between. CDR1 SGHAT and CDR2 FQNNGV come from the germline V gene. The CDR3 has 16 residues. The CDR3 coding sequence is TGTGCCAGCAGCTTAGGACCCCAGGGGCGGTACTATGGCTACACCTTC. It encodes CASSLGPQGRYYGYTF.

The chain is built from TRBV28 and TRBJ2-7; 9 bases agree with TRBD2. This CDR3 has 14 amino acids. With 2 bases clipped from V and 6 bases from J, the junction kept 5 bases outside the gene matches. Germline V CDR1 and CDR2: MDHEN, SYDVKM. Here the CDR3 reads CASSLAGGSSEQYF. The CDR3 region has the DNA TGTGCCAGCAGTTTAGCGGGGGGGTCGAGCGAGCAGTACTTC.

In DNA, the CDR3 is TGTGCCAGCAGCTTAGATTTCGGCGGCCCCGGGGAGCTGTTTTTT. Its translation is CASSLDFGGPGELFF. The rearrangement uses TRBV7-7 and TRBJ2-2; D remains ambiguous. The CDR3 is 15 residues long. V gave up 1 base and J gave up 6 bases, with 12 bases separating them. Germline V gene lookup returns CDR1 SSHAT and CDR2 FNYEAQ (reference sequence).

V is TRBV5-6 and J is TRBJ1-2, with TRBD1 identical over 7 bases. Germline V gene data show CDR1 as SGHDT and CDR2 as YYEEEE. J gave up 3 bases and V 4 bases, and 3 bases lay outside the gene matches. The CDR3 is 13 amino acids. This chain's CDR3 is CASSVGTDYGYTF. In nucleotides, the CDR3 is TGTGCCAGCAGCGTCGGGACAGACTATGGCTACACCTTC.

This chain uses TRBV21-1 with TRBJ1-1; the table gives TRBD1 as D, unverified against the DNA. TRBV21-1 is reported as a pseudogene. The CDR3 runs to 16 residues. In DNA form, the CDR3 reads TGTGCCAGCAGCAAACGGAAACAGGGGCGGAACACTGAAGCTTTCTTT. It is translated as CASSKRKQGRNTEAFF.

The CDR3 coding sequence is TGTGCCAGCAGCCAAGATCGGGGGTCAGAGACCCAGTACTTC. Its translation is CASSQDRGSETQYF. This chain links TRBV3-1 (or the pseudogene TRBV3-2) with TRBJ2-5, with D tentatively TRBD2 (6 bases). Germline lookup yields CDR1 LGHDT and CDR2 YNNKEL (reference sequence). Trimming took off 0 bases at V and 4 bases at J, with 9 bases between the two ends. This CDR3 is built from 14 residues.

The rearrangement links TRBV7-9 to TRBJ2-1; D might be TRBD2 (7 bases). Germline V gene sequence: CDR1 SEHNR, CDR2 FQNEAQ (reference sequence). Trimming removed 0 bases at V and 6 bases at J, with 15 bases between. The CDR3 has 16 residues. CDR3 bases: TGTGCCAGCAGCTTAGCCGGGGGGCCCAACGCCAATGAGCAGTTCTTC. It translates to CASSLAGGPNANEQFF.

This chain uses TRBV14 with TRBJ2-7; a weak D match, TRBD2 (6 bases). The CDR3 is 18 amino acids. Germline V gene data show CDR1 as SGHDN and CDR2 as FVKESK. Trimming left V 4 bases short and J 2 bases short, with 24 bases between. CDR3 protein: CASSRGGAGSFGAYEQYF. The CDR3 DNA sequence: TGTGCCAGCAGCCGCGGAGGGGCAGGGAGTTTCGGGGCCTACGAGCAGTACTTC. Drawing the rest from reference TRBV14 and TRBJ2-7, the complete variable domain is EAGVTQFPSHSVIEKGQTVTLRCDPISGHDNLYWYRRVMGKEIKFLLHFVKESKQDESGMPNNRFLAERTGGTYSTLKVQPAELEDSGVYFCASSRGGAGSFGAYEQYFGPGTRLTVT.

The chain is built from TRBV10-2 and TRBJ2-3; 15 bases map to TRBD2. The CDR3 is made up of 14 amino acids. Germline CDR1 and CDR2: WSHSY and SAAADI. J was trimmed by 6 bases and V by 8 bases; bases with no gene match: 3. The CDR3 coding sequence is TGCGCCAGCGGACTAGCGGGAGGGGGGGATACGCAGTATTTT. As protein: CASGLAGGGDTQYF.

This clone occurred a few times. The chain uses TRBV2 and TRBJ1-1, with TRBD1 as a possible D gene (6 bases). This CDR3 has 15 residues. Trimming stripped 2 bases from V and 5 bases from J, with 15 bases between. Germline CDR1 SNHLY, CDR2 FYNNEI. The CDR3 DNA is TGTGCCAGCAGTGAAAGGGGGGGGCCTGGGACTGAAGCTTTCTTT. Translating gives CASSERGGPGTEAFF. Full variable domain (missing parts from reference TRBV2 and TRBJ1-1): EPEVTQTPSHQVTQMGQEVILRCVPISNHLYFYWYRQILGQKVEFLVSFYNNEISEKSEIFDDQFSVERPDGSNFTLKIRSTKLEDSAMYFCASSERGGPGTEAFFGQGTRLTVV.

The J gene is TRBJ2-5, the V gene TRBV7-9; TRBD2 matches 10 bases. Unmatched junction bases numbered 7, after V lost 2 bases and J lost 1 base. Looked up from germline, CDR1 is SEHNR and CDR2 is FQNEAQ (reference sequence). The CDR3 totals 17 residues. As DNA, the CDR3 is TGTGCCAGCAGCTTACGGCGAGCGGGAGGGACCCAAGAGACCCAGTACTTC. Its translation: CASSLRRAGGTQETQYF.

This chain uses TRBV28 with TRBJ2-3; 7 nucleotides line up with TRBD1. This CDR3 contains 15 residues. CDR1 is MDHEN and CDR2 is SYDVKM in the germline V gene. J gave up 1 base and V 6 bases, and 7 bases lay outside the gene matches. CDR3 sequence: CASRGTALGTDTQYF. The CDR3 DNA reads as TGTGCCAGCAGAGGGACAGCGCTGGGCACAGATACGCAGTATTTT.

The chain has TRBV10-3 and TRBJ1-2; TRBD1 aligns across 9 bases. V trimming: 6 bases; J trimming: 7 bases; junction bases outside the gene matches: 3. This CDR3 is built from 12 residues. Germline CDR1 reads ENHRY; CDR2 reads SYGVKD. Here the CDR3 reads CAIRGQGFGYTF. The CDR3 region has the DNA TGTGCCATCAGGGGACAGGGCTTTGGCTACACCTTC.